The 26 T cell receptor beta chains listed next were all sequenced from one sample in a study of naive CD8 T cells in extremely preterm neonates. Cord blood came from elective full-term cesareans at roughly 37-42 weeks without labor or membrane rupture. This table comes from immunoSEQ multiplex PCR, and its TCRdb copy is limited to in-frame clones, with some not included. The sample lists fewer than 7,000 clones, 95% to 99% occurring once. Sequencing input: naive CD8+ T cells from cord blood. These receptors were taken from a newborn in good health.

CDR3 residues: CASSLSQGGGYTF. The CDR3 DNA sequence: TGTGCCAGCAGTTTGAGTCAGGGTGGGGGCTACACCTTC. The rearrangement joins TRBV27 to TRBJ1-2; the D gene is possibly TRBD1 (5 bases). Trimming stripped 3 bases from V and 8 bases from J, with 13 bases between. Germline lookup yields CDR1 MNHEY and CDR2 SMNVEV (reference sequence). This CDR3 spans 13 amino acids.

This CDR3 is CASSEYGSPYNEQFF. In nucleotides, the CDR3 is TGTGCCAGCAGTGAATACGGGAGCCCCTACAATGAGCAGTTCTTC. The chain couples TRBV25-1 to TRBJ2-1; D may be TRBD2 (6 bases). The length of the CDR3 is 15 residues. Trimming pared 0 bases from V and 2 bases from J, leaving 8 bases between. Germline V lookup: CDR1 MGHDK, CDR2 SYGVNS.

This chain links TRBV28 with TRBJ1-6, with 7 bases identical to TRBD1. CDR1 and CDR2 (germline): MDHEN, SYDVKM. This CDR3 is built from 13 residues. With 6 bases clipped from V and 6 bases from J, the junction kept 2 bases outside the gene matches. CDR3 residues: CASRDRANSPLHF. The CDR3 DNA sequence: TGTGCCAGCAGAGACAGGGCTAATTCACCCCTCCACTTT.

The chain is built from TRBV6-5 and TRBJ1-1; possibly TRBD1 for D (5 bases). The germline V gene has CDR1 MNHEY and CDR2 SVGAGI. The V end was cut by 5 bases, the J end by 1 base, with 11 bases between. CDR3 length equals 14 residues. The CDR3 spells CASSPSGGNTEAFF. The CDR3 nucleotides read TGTGCCAGCAGTCCTTCGGGGGGGAACACTGAAGCTTTCTTT.

The J gene is TRBJ2-1, the V gene TRBV9, with a weak D call TRBD2 (6 bases). V dropped 0 bases and J dropped 5 bases, with 6 bases sitting between them. CDR3 length: 13 residues. Germline V gene sequence: CDR1 SGDLS, CDR2 YYNGEE. For the CDR3, the DNA is TGTGCCAGCAGCGTAGGACTAGACAATGAGCAGTTCTTC. Amino acid sequence: CASSVGLDNEQFF. Based on the CDR3 plus reference TRBV9 and TRBJ2-1, the full variable domain is DSGVTQTPKHLITATGQRVTLRCSPRSGDLSVYWYQQSLDQGLQFLIQYYNGEERAKGNILERFSAQQFPDLHSELNLSSLELGDSALYFCASSVGLDNEQFFGPGTRLTVL.

The V call is TRBV6-4, the J call TRBJ2-2; 14 bases map to TRBD2. J lost 5 bases, V lost 6 bases, and 2 bases had no gene match. There are 15 residues in the CDR3. Germline V gives CDR1 MRHNA, CDR2 SNTAGT. The CDR3 DNA is TGTGCCAGCAGCGGGACTAGCGGGGGAACCGGGGAGCTGTTTTTT. Residues: CASSGTSGGTGELFF.

This clone was observed a handful of times. This chain joins TRBV7-9 and TRBJ1-4; the match to TRBD1 covers 7 bases. Germline CDR1 and CDR2: SEHNR and FQNEAQ (reference sequence). There are 13 residues in the CDR3. The ends lost 5 bases at V and 6 bases at J; junction bases unmatched: 3. The CDR3: CASSPTGDEKLFF. CDR3 sequence (DNA): TGTGCCAGCAGCCCAACAGGGGATGAAAAACTGTTTTTT.

This clone was recorded only once. CDR3 DNA: TGTGCCAGCAGCGGACAGGGCACCGGGGAGCTGTTTTTT. Translation: CASSGQGTGELFF. The chain couples TRBV9 to TRBJ2-2; 7 nucleotides line up with TRBD1. The CDR3 length is 13 residues. The V segment lost 3 bases and the J segment 4 bases; nucleotides outside the gene matches: 0. Germline V gives CDR1 SGDLS, CDR2 YYNGEE.

J is TRBJ2-7 and V is TRBV11-2, with D possibly being TRBD1 (6 bases). Deletions cut 3 bases from V and 3 bases from J, with 12 bases between. CDR3 length: 14 residues. Germline V gene lookup returns CDR1 SGHAT and CDR2 FQNNGV. CDR3 loop: CASSFGDTRYEQYF. The CDR3 DNA reads as TGTGCCAGCAGCTTCGGGGACACGCGCTACGAGCAGTACTTC.

V usage is TRBV19 and J usage is TRBJ2-3; either TRBD1 or TRBD2 may supply D (6 bases each). The CDR3 runs 13 residues. The germline V gene has CDR1 LNHDA and CDR2 SQIVND (reference sequence). The germline V and J ends were trimmed by 5 bases and 6 bases, with 12 bases remaining between them. CDR3 in amino acids: CASSLGGRDTQYF. The CDR3 DNA is TGTGCCAGTAGTTTAGGGGGGAGGGATACGCAGTATTTT.

The chain is built from TRBV28 and TRBJ2-7; TRBD2 matches at 7 bases. Germline CDR1 and CDR2: MDHEN and SYDVKM. Trimming removed 3 bases from V and 12 bases from J; junction bases left unmatched: 8. This CDR3 spans 12 amino acids. CDR3 sequence: CASSLGGTVLYF. CDR3 DNA sequence: TGTGCCAGCAGTTTGGGGGGGACGGTGCTGTACTTC.

The chain couples TRBV19 to TRBJ2-7; 11 nucleotides agree with TRBD2. CDR3 length equals 14 residues. The V gene's germline CDR1 is LNHDA and CDR2 SQIVND (reference sequence). With V trimmed by 3 bases and J by 3 bases, 1 base remained unmatched. CDR3 bases: TGTGCCAGTAGTATCACTAGCGGGAGCTACGAGCAGTACTTC. Its translation: CASSITSGSYEQYF.

The J gene is TRBJ2-1, the V gene TRBV7-3, with 9 bases aligning to TRBD2. Germline-derived CDR1 and CDR2 are SGHTA and FQGTGA. This CDR3 spans 16 amino acids. The V segment lost 0 bases and the J segment 6 bases; nucleotides outside the gene matches: 6. The CDR3 loop is CASSLTSGGFFNEQFF. Written as DNA, the CDR3 is TGTGCCAGCAGCTTAACGAGCGGGGGGTTTTTCAATGAGCAGTTCTTC.

In DNA form, the CDR3 reads TGCGCCAGCAGCCAGGTTTTCGGGGGGGCATTTGGCTACACCTTC. This gives the protein CASSQVFGGAFGYTF. The chain carries TRBV4-1 and TRBJ1-2, with D possibly TRBD1 on 6 matching bases. The CDR3 is 15 residues long. V lost 3 bases and J lost 7, with 18 bases in between. CDR1 MGHRA and CDR2 YSYEKL come from the germline V gene.

This sequence joins TRBV28 and TRBJ1-1; 8 bases fit TRBD1. Germline assignment: CDR1 MDHEN and CDR2 SYDVKM. The length of the CDR3 is 15 residues. Germline trimming cut 5 bases from V and 4 bases from J; bases unmatched to any gene: 9. For the CDR3, the DNA is TGTGCCAGCAGTCTCAGACAGGGGAAGGGCACTGAAGCTTTCTTT. This codes for CASSLRQGKGTEAFF.

A single count supports this clone. This chain joins TRBV27 and TRBJ2-5; TRBD2 matches at 8 bases. The DNA matches TRBJ2-7 better at its end, which makes the J call doubtful. Looked up from germline, CDR1 is MNHEY and CDR2 is SMNVEV (reference sequence). CDR3 length: 15 residues. This CDR3 reads CASSPSGGPSYEQYF. The CDR3 nucleotides read TGTGCCAGCAGTCCCTCGGGGGGGCCCTCCTACGAGCAGTACTTC.

The chain joins TRBV27 to TRBJ2-3; 9 bases line up with TRBD2. CDR3 length: 18 amino acids. Looked up from germline, CDR1 is MNHEY and CDR2 is SMNVEV (reference sequence). After removal of 3 bases from V and 2 bases from J, the junction contained 12 bases not matched to a gene. CDR3 sequence reads: CASSFLVRAGGPTDTQYF. The CDR3 bases are TGTGCCAGCAGTTTTTTAGTAAGAGCGGGGGGTCCCACAGATACGCAGTATTTT.

The rearrangement joins TRBV28 to TRBJ1-3; 10 nucleotides match TRBD1. CDR1 is MDHEN, CDR2 SYDVKM, per germline. The trim removed 3 bases at V and 6 bases at J, leaving 8 bases unmatched. The CDR3 loop spans 16 amino acids. The CDR3 spells CASSFNPGQGVNTIYF. The CDR3 DNA is TGTGCCAGCAGTTTTAACCCTGGACAGGGGGTAAACACCATATATTTT.

Concerning this clone: An end of the junction differs from the germline gene, which may be a read error. The chain combines TRBV13 with TRBJ1-2, with no clear D. Germline lookup yields CDR1 PRHDT and CDR2 FYEKMQ (reference sequence). The length of the CDR3 is 12 residues. The CDR3 sequence: CASSLGRGGYTF. For the CDR3, the DNA is TGTGCCAGCAGCCTAGGCCGAGGAGGCTACACCTTC.

The chain recombines TRBV4-2 with TRBJ2-3; a weak D match, TRBD1 (5 bases). The CDR3 is made up of 13 amino acids. V dropped 4 bases and J dropped 1 base, with 6 bases sitting between them. The germline V gene has CDR1 LGHNA and CDR2 YNFKEQ. CDR3 bases: TGTGCCAGCAGCCCGACAGGCACAGATACGCAGTATTTT. Translation: CASSPTGTDTQYF.

The CDR3 spells CASSLRGGPDTQYF. DNA of the CDR3: TGCGCCAGCAGCTTGCGGGGGGGCCCAGATACGCAGTATTTT. The rearrangement uses TRBV5-1 and TRBJ2-3, with 8 bases matching TRBD2. The CDR3 has 14 amino acids. Germline loops: CDR1 SGHRS, CDR2 YFSETQ. The V gene end was trimmed by 1 base and the J gene end by 4 bases; junction bases not matched to a gene: 2. The variable domain in full, with the rest retrieved from reference TRBV5-1 and TRBJ2-3, is KAGVTQTPRYLIKTRGQQVTLSCSPISGHRSVSWYQQTPGQGLQFLFEYFSETQRNKGNFPGRFSGRQFSNSRSEMNVSTLELGDSALYLCASSLRGGPDTQYFGPGTRLTVL.

The chain couples TRBV27 to TRBJ2-3; 7 bases agree with TRBD2. Germline CDR1 and CDR2: MNHEY and SMNVEV (reference sequence). The CDR3 extends over 15 amino acids. The trim removed 5 bases at V and 0 bases at J, leaving 5 bases unmatched. CDR3 in amino acids: CASSPVSGSTDTQYF. The CDR3 DNA sequence: TGTGCCAGCAGTCCCGTTAGCGGGAGCACAGATACGCAGTATTTT.

This chain links TRBV28 with TRBJ1-2, with 7 bases lining up with TRBD1. The CDR3 covers 15 residues. Germline lookup yields CDR1 MDHEN and CDR2 SYDVKM. Trimming took 4 bases from V and 3 from J; bases not matched to a gene: 8. The CDR3 DNA sequence: TGTGCCAGCAGTTGGGCCGGGACAGAGTACTATGGCTACACCTTC. It specifies CASSWAGTEYYGYTF.

This clone was detected once. The CDR3 loop reads CASSLLAGVPNEQFF. The CDR3 coding sequence is TGTGCCAGCAGCTTACTAGCGGGAGTCCCCAATGAGCAGTTCTTC. The chain combines TRBV7-3 with TRBJ2-1; 10 bases agree with TRBD2. Trimming took 2 bases from V and 6 from J; bases not matched to a gene: 4. The CDR3 is made up of 15 amino acids. From germline, CDR1 is SGHTA and CDR2 FQGTGA.

The J gene is TRBJ2-1, the V gene TRBV30; 9 nucleotides agree with TRBD2. This CDR3 region has 13 residues. In germline, CDR1 is GTSNPN, CDR2 SVGIG (reference sequence). CDR3 DNA sequence: TGTGCGCTTAATGCGGGGGGGTACAATGAGCAGTTCTTC. Translating it yields CALNAGGYNEQFF. The full variable domain, with the rest looked up from reference TRBV30 and TRBJ2-1, is SQTIHQWPATLVQPVGSPLSLECTVEGTSNPNLYWYRQAAGRGLQLLFYSVGIGQISSEVPQNLSASRPQDRQFILSSKKLLLSDSGFYLCALNAGGYNEQFFGPGTRLTVL.

The CDR3 sequence: CASSLVSSYEQYF. CDR3 in DNA: TGCGCCAGCAGCTTGGTCAGCTCCTACGAGCAGTACTTC. V and J are TRBV5-1 and TRBJ2-7; D remains unclear. The V gene lost 0 bases and the J gene lost 0 bases, with 4 bases spanning the gap. CDR3 size: 13 residues. The germline gives CDR1 SGHRS, CDR2 YFSETQ.